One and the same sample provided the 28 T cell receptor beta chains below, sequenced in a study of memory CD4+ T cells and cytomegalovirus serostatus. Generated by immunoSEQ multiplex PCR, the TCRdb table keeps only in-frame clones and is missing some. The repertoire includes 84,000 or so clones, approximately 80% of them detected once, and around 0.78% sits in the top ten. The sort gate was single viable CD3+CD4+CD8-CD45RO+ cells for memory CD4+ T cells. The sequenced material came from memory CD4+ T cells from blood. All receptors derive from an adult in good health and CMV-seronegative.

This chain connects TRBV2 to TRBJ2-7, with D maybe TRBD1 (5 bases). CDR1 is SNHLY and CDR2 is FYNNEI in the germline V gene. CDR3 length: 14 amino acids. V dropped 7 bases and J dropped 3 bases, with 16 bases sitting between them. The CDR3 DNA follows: TGTGCCAGCAACCTTGCAGGGTTGGACTACGAGCAGTACTTC. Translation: CASNLAGLDYEQYF.

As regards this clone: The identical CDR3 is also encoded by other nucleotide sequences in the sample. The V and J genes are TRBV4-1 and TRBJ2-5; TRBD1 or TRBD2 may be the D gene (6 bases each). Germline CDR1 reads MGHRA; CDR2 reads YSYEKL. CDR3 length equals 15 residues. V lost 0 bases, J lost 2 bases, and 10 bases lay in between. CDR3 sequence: CASSQERGGQETQYF. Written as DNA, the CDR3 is TGCGCCAGCAGCCAAGAGCGAGGGGGGCAAGAGACCCAGTACTTC.

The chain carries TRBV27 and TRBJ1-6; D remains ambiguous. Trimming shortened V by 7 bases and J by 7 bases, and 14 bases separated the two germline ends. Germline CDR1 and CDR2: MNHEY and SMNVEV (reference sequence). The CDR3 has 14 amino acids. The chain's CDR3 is CASTRTGSNSPLHF. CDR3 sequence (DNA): TGTGCCAGCACCCGGACGGGGAGCAATTCACCCCTCCACTTT.

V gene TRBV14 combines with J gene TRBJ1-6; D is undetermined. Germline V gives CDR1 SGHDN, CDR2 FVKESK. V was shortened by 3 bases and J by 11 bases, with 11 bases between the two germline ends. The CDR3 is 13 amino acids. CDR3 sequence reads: CASSQSPGAPLHF. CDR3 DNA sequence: TGTGCCAGCAGCCAGTCCCCCGGAGCACCCCTCCACTTT.

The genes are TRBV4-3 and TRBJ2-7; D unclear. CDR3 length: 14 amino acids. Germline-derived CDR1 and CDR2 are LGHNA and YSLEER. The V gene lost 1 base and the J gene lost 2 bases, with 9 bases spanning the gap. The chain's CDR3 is CASSQGPSPYEQYF. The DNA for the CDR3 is TGCGCCAGCAGCCAAGGTCCGTCTCCCTACGAGCAGTACTTC.

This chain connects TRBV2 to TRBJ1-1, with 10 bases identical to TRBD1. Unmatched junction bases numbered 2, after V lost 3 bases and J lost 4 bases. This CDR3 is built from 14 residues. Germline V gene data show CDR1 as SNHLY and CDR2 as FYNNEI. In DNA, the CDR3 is TGTGCCAGCAGTGAGACAGGGGGCGTCACTGAAGCTTTCTTT. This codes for CASSETGGVTEAFF.

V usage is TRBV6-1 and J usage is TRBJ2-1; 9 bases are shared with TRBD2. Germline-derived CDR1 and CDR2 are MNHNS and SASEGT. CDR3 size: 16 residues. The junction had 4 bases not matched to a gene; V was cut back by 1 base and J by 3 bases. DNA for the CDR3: TGTGCCAGCAGTGAAGTTTTAGCGGGAGACTACAATGAGCAGTTCTTC. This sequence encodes CASSEVLAGDYNEQFF.

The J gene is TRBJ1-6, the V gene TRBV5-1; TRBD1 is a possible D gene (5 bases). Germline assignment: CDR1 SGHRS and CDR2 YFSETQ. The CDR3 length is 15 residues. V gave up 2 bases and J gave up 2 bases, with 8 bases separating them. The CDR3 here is CASSFSQAYNSPLHF. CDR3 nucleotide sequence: TGCGCCAGCAGCTTTTCACAGGCCTATAATTCACCCCTCCACTTT.

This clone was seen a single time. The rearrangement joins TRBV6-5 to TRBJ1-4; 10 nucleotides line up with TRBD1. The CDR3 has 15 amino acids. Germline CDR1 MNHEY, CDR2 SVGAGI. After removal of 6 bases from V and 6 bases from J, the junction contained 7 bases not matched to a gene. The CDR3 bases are TGTGCCAGCAGCGGAGGGGGACAGGGGTATGAAAAACTGTTTTTT. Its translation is CASSGGGQGYEKLFF.

In DNA, the CDR3 is TGTGCCAGCAGCTTGGGACAGCACTCCTACGAGCAGTACTTC. Its translation: CASSLGQHSYEQYF. The genes are TRBV5-8 and TRBJ2-7, with D possibly being TRBD1 (5 bases). CDR1 is SGHTS, CDR2 YDEGEE, per germline. V shed 0 bases and J shed 0 bases, with 7 bases lying between them. This CDR3 comprises 14 residues.

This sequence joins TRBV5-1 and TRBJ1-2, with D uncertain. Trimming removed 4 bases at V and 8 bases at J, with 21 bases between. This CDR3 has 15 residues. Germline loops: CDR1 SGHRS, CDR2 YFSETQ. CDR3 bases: TGCGCCAGCAGCCCCACGTTGGGGTTTCCCTACGGCTACACCTTC. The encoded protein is CASSPTLGFPYGYTF.

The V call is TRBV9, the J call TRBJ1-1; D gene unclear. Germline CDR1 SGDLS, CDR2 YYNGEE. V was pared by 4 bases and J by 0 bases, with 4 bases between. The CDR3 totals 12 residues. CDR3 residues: CASSRLNTEAFF. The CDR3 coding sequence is TGTGCCAGCAGCAGATTGAACACTGAAGCTTTCTTT.

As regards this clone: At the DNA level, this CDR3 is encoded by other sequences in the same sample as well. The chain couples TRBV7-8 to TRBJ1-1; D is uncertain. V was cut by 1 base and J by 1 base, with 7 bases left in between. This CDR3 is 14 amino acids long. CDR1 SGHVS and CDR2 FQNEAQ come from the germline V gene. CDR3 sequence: CASSLGRGNTEAFF. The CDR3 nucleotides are TGTGCCAGCAGCTTAGGACGGGGGAACACTGAAGCTTTCTTT.

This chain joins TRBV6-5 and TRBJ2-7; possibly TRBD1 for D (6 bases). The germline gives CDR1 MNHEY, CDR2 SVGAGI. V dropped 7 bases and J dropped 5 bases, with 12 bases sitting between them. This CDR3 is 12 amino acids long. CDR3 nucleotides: TGTGCCAGCATAGGGAACAGGGACGAGCAGTACTTC. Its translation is CASIGNRDEQYF.

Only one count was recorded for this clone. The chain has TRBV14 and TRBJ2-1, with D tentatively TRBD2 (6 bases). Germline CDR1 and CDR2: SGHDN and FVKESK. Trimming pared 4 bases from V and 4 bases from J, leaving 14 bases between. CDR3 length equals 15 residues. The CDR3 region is CASSRWPSVYNEQFF. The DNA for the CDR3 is TGTGCCAGCAGCCGCTGGCCTAGCGTTTACAATGAGCAGTTCTTC.

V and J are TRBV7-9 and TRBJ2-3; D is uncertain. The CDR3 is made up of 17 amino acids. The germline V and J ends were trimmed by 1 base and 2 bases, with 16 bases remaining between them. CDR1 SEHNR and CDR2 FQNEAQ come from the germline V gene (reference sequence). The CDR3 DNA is TGTGCCAGCAGCTTAGGGGTCCAGGATCCCAACACAGATACGCAGTATTTT. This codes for CASSLGVQDPNTDTQYF.

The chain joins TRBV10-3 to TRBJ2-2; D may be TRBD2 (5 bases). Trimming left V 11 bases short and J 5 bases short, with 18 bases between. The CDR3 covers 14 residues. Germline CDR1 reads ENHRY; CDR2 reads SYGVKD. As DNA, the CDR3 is TGTGCCTCTCAAGGGCTAGCAGGAACCGGGGAGCTGTTTTTT. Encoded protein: CASQGLAGTGELFF.

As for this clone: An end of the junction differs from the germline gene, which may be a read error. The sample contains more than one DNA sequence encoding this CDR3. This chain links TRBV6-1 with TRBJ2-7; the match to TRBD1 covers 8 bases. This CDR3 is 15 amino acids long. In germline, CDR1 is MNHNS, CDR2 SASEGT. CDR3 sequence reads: CASSEAFRGHYEQYF. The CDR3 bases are TGCGCCAGCAGTGAAGCGTTCAGGGGGCACTACGAGCAGTACTTC.

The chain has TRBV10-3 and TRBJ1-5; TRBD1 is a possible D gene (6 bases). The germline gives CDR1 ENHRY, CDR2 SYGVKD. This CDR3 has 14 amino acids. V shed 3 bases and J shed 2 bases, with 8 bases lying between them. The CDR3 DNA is TGTGCCATCAGTGAACAGGGAGGCAATCAGCCCCAGCATTTT. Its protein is CAISEQGGNQPQHF.

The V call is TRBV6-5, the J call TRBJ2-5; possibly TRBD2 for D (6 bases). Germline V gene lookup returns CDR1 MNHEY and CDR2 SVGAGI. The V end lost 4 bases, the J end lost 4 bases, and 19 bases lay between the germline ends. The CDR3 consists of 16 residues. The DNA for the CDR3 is TGTGCCAGCAGTTCCCACCCGCGGGGCGGCCCAGAGACCCAGTACTTC. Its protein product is CASSSHPRGGPETQYF.

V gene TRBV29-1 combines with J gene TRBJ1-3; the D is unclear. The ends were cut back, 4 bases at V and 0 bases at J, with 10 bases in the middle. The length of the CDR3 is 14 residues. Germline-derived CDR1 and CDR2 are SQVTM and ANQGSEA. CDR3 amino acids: CSVVAQLSGNTIYF. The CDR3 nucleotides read TGCAGCGTTGTAGCGCAGCTCTCTGGAAACACCATATATTTT. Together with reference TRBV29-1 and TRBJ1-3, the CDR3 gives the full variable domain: SAVISQKPSRDICQRGTSLTIQCQVDSQVTMMFWYRQQPGQSLTLIATANQGSEATYESGFVIDKFPISRPNLTFSTLTVSNMSPEDSSIYLCSVVAQLSGNTIYFGEGSWLTVV.

The CDR3 bases are TGTGCCAGCAGCTTAGAAGGACTGAACACAGATACGCAGTATTTT. Translation gives CASSLEGLNTDTQYF. The chain employs TRBV11-3 and TRBJ2-3, with a tentative D call TRBD2 (5 bases). Germline V lookup: CDR1 SGHNT, CDR2 YENEEA. V was cut by 0 bases and J by 2 bases, with 9 bases left in between. The CDR3 sequence is 15 residues long.

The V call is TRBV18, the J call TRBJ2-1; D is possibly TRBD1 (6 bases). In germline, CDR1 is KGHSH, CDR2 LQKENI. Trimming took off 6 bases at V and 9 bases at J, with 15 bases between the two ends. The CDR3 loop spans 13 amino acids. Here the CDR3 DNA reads TGTGCCAGCTCGCCTTCACAGGGTGGTGAGCAGTTCTTC. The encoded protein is CASSPSQGGEQFF.

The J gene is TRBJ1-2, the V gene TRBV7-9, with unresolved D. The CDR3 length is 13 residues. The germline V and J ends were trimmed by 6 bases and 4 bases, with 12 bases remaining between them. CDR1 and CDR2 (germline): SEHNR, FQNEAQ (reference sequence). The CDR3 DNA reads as TGTGCCAGCAGTTCTTATGGGAGCTATGGCTACACCTTC. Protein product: CASSSYGSYGYTF.

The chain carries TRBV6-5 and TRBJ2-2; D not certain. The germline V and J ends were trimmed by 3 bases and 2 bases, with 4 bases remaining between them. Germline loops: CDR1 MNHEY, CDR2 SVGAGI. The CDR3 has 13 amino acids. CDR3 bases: TGTGCCAGCAGTTATACCAACACCGGGGAGCTGTTTTTT. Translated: CASSYTNTGELFF.

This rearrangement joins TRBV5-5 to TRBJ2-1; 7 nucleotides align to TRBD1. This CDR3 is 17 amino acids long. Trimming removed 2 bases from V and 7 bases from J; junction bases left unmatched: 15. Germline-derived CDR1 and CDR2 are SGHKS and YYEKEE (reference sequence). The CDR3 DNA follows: TGTGCCAGCAGCTTCGAGGTCTCGCAGGGGGTTAAAAATGAGCAGTTCTTC. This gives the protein CASSFEVSQGVKNEQFF.

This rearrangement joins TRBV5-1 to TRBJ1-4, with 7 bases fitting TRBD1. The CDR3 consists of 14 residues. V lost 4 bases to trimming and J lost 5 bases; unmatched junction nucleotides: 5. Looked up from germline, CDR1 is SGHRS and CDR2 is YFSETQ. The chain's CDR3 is CASSLGGSNEKLFF. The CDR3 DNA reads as TGCGCCAGCAGCCTAGGGGGCTCCAATGAAAAACTGTTTTTT.

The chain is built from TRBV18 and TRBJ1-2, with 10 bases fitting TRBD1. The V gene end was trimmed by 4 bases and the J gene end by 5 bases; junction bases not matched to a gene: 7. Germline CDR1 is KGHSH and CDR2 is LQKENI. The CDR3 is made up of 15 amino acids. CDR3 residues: CASSRGQGGTYGYTF. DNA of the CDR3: TGTGCCAGCTCACGCGGACAGGGGGGCACTTATGGCTACACCTTC.